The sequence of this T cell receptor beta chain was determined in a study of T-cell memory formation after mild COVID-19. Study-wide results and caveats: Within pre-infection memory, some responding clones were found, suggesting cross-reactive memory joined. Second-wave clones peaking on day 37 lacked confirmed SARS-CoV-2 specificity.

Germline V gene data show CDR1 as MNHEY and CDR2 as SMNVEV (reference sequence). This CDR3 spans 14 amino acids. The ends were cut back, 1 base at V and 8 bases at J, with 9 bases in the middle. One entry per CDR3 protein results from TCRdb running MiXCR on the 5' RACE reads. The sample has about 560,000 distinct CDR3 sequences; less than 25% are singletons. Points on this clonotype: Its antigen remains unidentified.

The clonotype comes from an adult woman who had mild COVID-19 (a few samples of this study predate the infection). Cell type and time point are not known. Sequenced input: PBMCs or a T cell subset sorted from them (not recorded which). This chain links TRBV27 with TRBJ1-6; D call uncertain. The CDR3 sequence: CASSLFRWDSPLHF. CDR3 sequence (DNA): TGTGCCAGCAGTTTATTCCGCTGGGATTCACCCCTCCACTTT.